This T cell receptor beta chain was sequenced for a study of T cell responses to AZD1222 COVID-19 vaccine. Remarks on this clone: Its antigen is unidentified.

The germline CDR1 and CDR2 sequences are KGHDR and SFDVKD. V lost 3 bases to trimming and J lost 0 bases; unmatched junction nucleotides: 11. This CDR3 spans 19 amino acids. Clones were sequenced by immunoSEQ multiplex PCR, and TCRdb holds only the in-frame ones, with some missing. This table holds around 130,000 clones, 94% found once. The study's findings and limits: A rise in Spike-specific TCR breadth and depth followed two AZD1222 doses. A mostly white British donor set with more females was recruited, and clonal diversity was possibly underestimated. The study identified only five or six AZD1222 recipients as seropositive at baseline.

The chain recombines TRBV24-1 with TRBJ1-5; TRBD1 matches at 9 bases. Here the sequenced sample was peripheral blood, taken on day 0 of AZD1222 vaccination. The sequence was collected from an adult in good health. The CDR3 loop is CATSDTPDRGVYSNQPQHF. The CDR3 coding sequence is TGTGCCACCAGTGATACCCCGGACAGGGGCGTTTATAGCAATCAGCCCCAGCATTTT.